A single sample gave rise to the 15 T cell receptor beta chains below, sequenced in a study of OX40 agonist ivuxolimab in advanced cancers. The repertoire was sequenced with immunoSEQ multiplex PCR; TCRdb's copy has only in-frame clones and lacks some. The data show 70,000 to 80,000 clones, approximately 86% seen once. The source material was CD4+ or CD8+ T cells sorted from blood, sampled in a trial of the OX40 agonist ivuxolimab. Source of these receptors: an adult with an advanced solid tumor such as melanoma, head and neck, liver or kidney cancer.

The chain couples TRBV19 to TRBJ2-7; a weak D match, TRBD1 (6 bases). Trimming removed 1 base from V and 5 bases from J, with 12 bases in between. CDR1 LNHDA and CDR2 SQIVND come from the germline V gene (reference sequence). The CDR3 sequence is 14 residues long. The CDR3 is CASSIGGQRHEQYF. The CDR3 bases are TGTGCCAGTAGTATAGGGGGACAAAGACACGAGCAGTACTTC. The whole variable domain, filled in from reference TRBV19 and TRBJ2-7, reads DGGITQSPKYLFRKEGQNVTLSCEQNLNHDAMYWYRQDPGQGLRLIYYSQIVNDFQKGDIAEGYSVSREKKESFPLTVTSAQKNPTAFYLCASSIGGQRHEQYFGPGTRLTVT.

The rearrangement uses TRBV4-1 and TRBJ1-5; weak D call: TRBD1 (5 bases). V dropped 1 base and J dropped 7 bases, with 14 bases sitting between them. The length of the CDR3 is 15 residues. CDR1 is MGHRA and CDR2 is YSYEKL in the germline V gene. The CDR3 bases are TGCGCCAGCAGCCAAGGTCTTCAGGGACGGCAGCCCCAGCATTTT. Translating gives CASSQGLQGRQPQHF.

The chain links TRBV7-2 to TRBJ2-3; 14 bases align to TRBD2. V gave up 1 base and J gave up 5 bases; unmatched junction bases: 2. Looked up from germline, CDR1 is SGHTA and CDR2 is FQGNSA. This CDR3 comprises 16 residues. CDR3 residues: CASSLGLAGGGDTQYF. In DNA, the CDR3 is TGTGCCAGCAGCTTAGGACTAGCGGGAGGGGGAGATACGCAGTATTTT.

V is TRBV7-9 and J is TRBJ1-6; D remains ambiguous. Looked up from germline, CDR1 is SEHNR and CDR2 is FQNEAQ (reference sequence). There are 14 residues in the CDR3. V was shortened by 5 bases and J by 0 bases, with 5 bases between the two germline ends. The CDR3 DNA sequence: TGTGCCAGCAGCCCAGACTCCTATAATTCACCCCTCCACTTT. It codes for CASSPDSYNSPLHF.

This chain links TRBV6-1 with TRBJ1-4; D is ambiguous. In germline, CDR1 is MNHNS, CDR2 SASEGT. Trimming stripped 4 bases from V and 2 bases from J, with 2 bases between. The CDR3 has 12 residues. CDR3 nucleotide sequence: TGTGCCAGCAGTGCTACTAATGAAAAACTGTTTTTT. As protein: CASSATNEKLFF.

The genes are TRBV6-1 and TRBJ1-4, with D hard to call. This CDR3 has 15 residues. Trimming cost V 6 bases and J 0 bases, with 11 bases left between them. Germline assignment: CDR1 MNHNS and CDR2 SASEGT. The DNA for the CDR3 is TGTGCCAGCAGCTCCGGTCCTGCAACTAATGAAAAACTGTTTTTT. The encoded protein is CASSSGPATNEKLFF.

This clone was detected once. This rearrangement joins TRBV19 to TRBJ1-1; D is uncertain. The germline CDR1 and CDR2 sequences are LNHDA and SQIVND (reference sequence). V was clipped by 5 bases and J by 7 bases, with 14 bases between them. The CDR3 is made up of 13 amino acids. CDR3 residues: CASSSRRPGEAFF. CDR3 bases: TGTGCCAGTAGTTCCCGACGGCCGGGTGAAGCTTTCTTT.

This clone was found once. This rearrangement joins TRBV27 to TRBJ2-2; 13 bases map to TRBD2. Germline V gives CDR1 MNHEY, CDR2 SMNVEV (reference sequence). The trim removed 4 bases at V and 7 bases at J, leaving 3 bases unmatched. CDR3 length: 15 amino acids. The CDR3 sequence is CASSSGLAGIGELFF. Here the CDR3 DNA reads TGTGCCAGCAGTTCGGGACTAGCGGGGATCGGGGAGCTGTTTTTT.

The chain combines TRBV6-6 with TRBJ1-1, with D tentatively TRBD1 (5 bases). Trimming stripped 4 bases from V and 0 bases from J, with 9 bases between. Germline V gene data show CDR1 as MNHNY and CDR2 as SVGAGI (reference sequence). CDR3 size: 14 residues. CDR3 residues: CASSLDNMNTEAFF. DNA of the CDR3: TGTGCCAGCAGTTTGGACAACATGAACACTGAAGCTTTCTTT.

The chain links TRBV29-1 to TRBJ2-7; no firm D call. V was clipped by 5 bases and J by 1 base, with 6 bases between them. Germline loops: CDR1 SQVTM, CDR2 ANQGSEA. The CDR3 is 11 amino acids. CDR3 in DNA: TGCAGCGTTTCACAGTCCTACGAGCAGTACTTC. This gives the protein CSVSQSYEQYF.

The chain couples TRBV6-1 to TRBJ1-2; 7 nucleotides align to TRBD1. V gave up 3 bases and J gave up 6 bases; unmatched junction bases: 7. The V gene's germline CDR1 is MNHNS and CDR2 SASEGT. The CDR3 extends over 14 amino acids. CDR3 sequence (DNA): TGTGCCAGCAGTGACAGGGGACAGAGGGATGGCTACACCTTC. Translated: CASSDRGQRDGYTF.

The chain recombines TRBV10-3 with TRBJ2-5; a weak D match, TRBD2 (6 bases). CDR1 ENHRY and CDR2 SYGVKD come from the germline V gene. The CDR3 consists of 12 residues. The V end lost 11 bases, the J end lost 1 base, and 11 bases lay between the germline ends. This CDR3 is CASRGTQETQYF. The CDR3 bases are TGTGCCTCACGGGGGACCCAAGAGACCCAGTACTTC.

This chain joins TRBV30 and TRBJ1-2; 7 bases match TRBD1. CDR3 size: 12 residues. CDR1 is GTSNPN, CDR2 SVGIG, per germline (reference sequence). The ends lost 5 bases at V and 2 bases at J; junction bases unmatched: 2. The CDR3 DNA reads as TGTGCCTGGGGGGACAGCAACTATGGCTACACCTTC. This sequence encodes CAWGDSNYGYTF.

J is TRBJ1-5 and V is TRBV30, with D possibly being TRBD1 (5 bases). There are 12 residues in the CDR3. Between the trimmed V and J ends, which lost 0 bases and 9 bases, there was a span of 9 bases. From germline, CDR1 is GTSNPN and CDR2 SVGIG (reference sequence). CDR3 coding DNA: TGTGCCTGGAGTGTACGGGGGGGGCCCCAGCATTTT. Protein product: CAWSVRGGPQHF.

The V gene is TRBV27, the J gene TRBJ1-4; no reliable D call. The CDR3 covers 13 residues. Trimming shortened V by 5 bases and J by 7 bases, and 11 bases separated the two germline ends. Looked up from germline, CDR1 is MNHEY and CDR2 is SMNVEV (reference sequence). CDR3 sequence (DNA): TGTGCCAGCAGTATGGGTTTTCTTGAAAAACTGTTTTTT. Protein product: CASSMGFLEKLFF.